This is a list of T cell receptor beta chains from one sample in a study of OX40 agonist ivuxolimab in advanced cancers. Using immunoSEQ multiplex PCR, the repertoire was profiled, and TCRdb retains in-frame clones only, with some absent. Altogether more than 80,000 clones are present, about 90% being singletons, with the ten largest covering about 7.6%. The sequences come from CD4+ or CD8+ T cells sorted from blood, collected in a trial of the OX40 agonist ivuxolimab. The receptors here all came from an adult with an advanced solid tumor such as melanoma, head and neck, liver or kidney cancer. Both conserved end residues are part of each CDR3. Not all rows give a size; the values are once, few, many and, for expanded clones, a class.

clone_size v_call cdr3_aa
. TRBV2 CASSEEPNQEGQVGWGYTF
few TRBV16 CASSQLPGGQPQHF
. TRBV5-6 CASSFGQGYYTF
. TRBV30 CAWSLGLSGTPDTQYF
. TRBV11-2 CASSLAGTQETQYF
. TRBV6-1 CASSLLAADTQYF
. TRBV7-7 CASSLRQGIGYGYTF
. TRBV6-1 CASSDLLADTQYF
once TRBV7-7 CASSLGEDSYEQYF
. TRBV4-2 CASSQVGLAGTILTDTQYF
. TRBV30 CAWSPTSWRQFF
. TRBV7-2 CASSYYLGFQETQYF
. TRBV27 CASGGLLSGANVLTF
. TRBV7-8 CASSFGTDTQYF
once TRBV15 CATAGGGPVYTF
. TRBV6-6 CASSFSDSEAFF
few TRBV7-2 CASSPLGIGDTQYF
. TRBV18 CASSPQNSNQPQHF
. TRBV9 CASSVGNRATGTDTQYF
. TRBV5-6 CASSLGQAIGNTIYF
. TRBV30 CAWSLTGNTIYF
once TRBV4-3 CASSQDWGTISNYGYTF
. TRBV4-3 CASSRTTLEPQHF
. TRBV6-6 CASSYLDGAEQPQHF
. TRBV6-1 CASSEINQPQHF
. TRBV4-1 CASSPSGSPLDYNEQFF
. TRBV10-3 CAISSGTGVSSNQPQHF
. TRBV7-9 CAIKGQGETEAFF